Below, 8 T cell receptor beta chains from the same sample are listed, as sequenced in a study of shared clonotypes between healthy human individuals. Sequencing was performed with immunoSEQ multiplex PCR; in TCRdb, only in-frame clones are kept and a portion is missing. Of 1.6 million or so clones listed, roughly 95% are singletons. Sequencing was performed on naive CD4+ T cells sorted from blood. Documented subset: CD45RA+ positively selected. These TCRs come from a man aged 25 to 45 in good health.

The chain couples TRBV27 to TRBJ2-3, with TRBD2 identical over 11 bases. V shed 0 bases and J 3 bases; nucleotides not matched to a gene: 11. Germline V lookup: CDR1 MNHEY, CDR2 SMNVEV (reference sequence). The CDR3 has 19 amino acids. CDR3 sequence reads: CASSLSTSGIRGETDTQYF. As DNA, the CDR3 is TGTGCCAGCAGTTTATCGACTAGCGGGATTAGGGGGGAGACAGATACGCAGTATTTT.

This clone was counted a single time. The chain is built from TRBV6-5 and TRBJ2-5; D gene uncertain. The CDR3 totals 11 residues. Germline V CDR1 and CDR2: MNHEY, SVGAGI. V lost 6 bases and J lost 4, with 6 bases in between. The CDR3 protein is CASRVGETQYF. The CDR3 nucleotides are TGTGCCAGCAGGGTCGGAGAGACCCAGTACTTC.

This chain uses TRBV5-1 with TRBJ2-2, with 8 nucleotides matching TRBD2. The CDR3 has 17 residues. J lost 5 bases, V lost 0 bases, and 9 bases had no gene match. Germline values: CDR1 SGHRS, CDR2 YFSETQ. The CDR3 nucleotides read TGCGCCAGCAGCTTGGTCTCTAGCGGGTCCATGACCGGGGAGCTGTTTTTT. Translating gives CASSLVSSGSMTGELFF.

The CDR3 DNA follows: TGTGCCAGCAAACCTCCGGGACTAGCGAATAAGGAACCCTACAATGAGCAGTTCTTC. Translation gives CASKPPGLANKEPYNEQFF. V gene TRBV28 combines with J gene TRBJ2-1, with 10 bases matching TRBD2. Germline assignment: CDR1 MDHEN and CDR2 SYDVKM. The CDR3 runs to 19 residues. J was trimmed by 2 bases and V by 7 bases; bases with no gene match: 17.

The CDR3: CASSHKQGNYGYTF. CDR3 bases: TGTGCCAGCAGTCATAAACAAGGCAACTATGGCTACACCTTC. J is TRBJ1-2 and V is TRBV7-9; D unclear. Trimming pared 6 bases from V and 2 bases from J, leaving 13 bases between. Germline V gene sequence: CDR1 SEHNR, CDR2 FQNEAQ (reference sequence). The CDR3 spans 14 residues.

The chain combines TRBV5-4 with TRBJ1-1; D might be TRBD1 (5 bases). Germline values: CDR1 SGHNT, CDR2 YYREEE (reference sequence). V dropped 4 bases and J dropped 1 base, with 14 bases sitting between them. The CDR3 is made up of 15 amino acids. The CDR3 reads CASSGVRGQNTEAFF. The CDR3 DNA reads TGTGCCAGCAGCGGTGTTAGGGGCCAGAACACTGAAGCTTTCTTT.

This chain joins TRBV29-1 and TRBJ1-1, with TRBD1 matching 11 bases. The J segment lost 6 bases and the V segment lost 6 bases, leaving 12 bases of the junction unmatched. CDR3 length: 15 amino acids. CDR1 and CDR2 (germline): SQVTM, ANQGSEA. The CDR3 DNA sequence: TGCAGCGTGGGACAGGGGGGCCCCACGGGCTCTGAAGCTTTCTTT. Residues: CSVGQGGPTGSEAFF.

The rearrangement uses TRBV29-1 and TRBJ1-1; 9 bases match TRBD1. This CDR3 spans 14 amino acids. The V segment lost 3 bases and the J segment 7 bases; nucleotides outside the gene matches: 9. Germline V gives CDR1 SQVTM, CDR2 ANQGSEA. CDR3 region: CSVDRALTGGEAFF. CDR3 sequence (DNA): TGCAGCGTTGACCGGGCATTGACAGGGGGTGAAGCTTTCTTT.